Below, one T cell receptor beta chain is given with its context. This specimen comes from a study of T cells after yellow fever vaccination. TCRdb called the 5' RACE reads again in MiXCR, with one record for every CDR3 protein. The table has hundreds of thousands of distinct CDR3 sequences, around 20% seen once. Trimming took off 1 base at V and 8 bases at J, with 17 bases between the two ends. CDR1 and CDR2 (germline): SEHNR, FQNEAQ (reference sequence). The CDR3 is 15 residues long. This sequence originates from a man in his late teens or twenties who received the YFV17D yellow fever vaccine. The input for sequencing was PBMCs, taken before the yellow fever booster vaccination. The chain employs TRBV7-9 and TRBJ1-2; unclear D gene. The CDR3 DNA reads as TGTGCCAGCAGCTTAGGAGGTCGGACTCCGGCGGGCTACACCTTC. This codes for CASSLGGRTPAGYTF.